One and the same sample provided the 28 T cell receptor beta chains below, sequenced in a study of T cells after yellow fever vaccination. One entry per CDR3 protein results from TCRdb running MiXCR on the 5' RACE reads. The sample holds about 220,000 distinct CDR3 sequences; roughly 6.3% are singletons and the top ten take around 1%. Sample: CD4+ T cells sorted from PBMCs, taken on the day of the yellow fever booster vaccination. Receptors were obtained from a man aged 25-45 years who received the YFV17D yellow fever vaccine.

The chain employs TRBV12-3 or TRBV12-4 and TRBJ2-6; TRBD1 matches at 11 bases. V was clipped by 7 bases and J by 0 bases; unmatched bases: 11. CDR3 length: 19 residues. Here the CDR3 DNA reads TGTGCCAGCAAATTGGGAGGGGACAGGGGGTACTCTGGGGCCAACGTCCTGACTTTC. This sequence encodes CASKLGGDRGYSGANVLTF.

This clonotype has only a few counts. The J gene is TRBJ2-7, the V gene TRBV4-2, with a weak D call TRBD1 (6 bases). Germline V CDR1 and CDR2: LGHNA, YNFKEQ. V was clipped by 1 base and J by 0 bases, with 13 bases between them. CDR3 length: 16 residues. CDR3 in amino acids: CASSQGTASSSYEQYF. The DNA for the CDR3 is TGTGCCAGCAGCCAAGGGACAGCCTCGAGCTCCTACGAGCAGTACTTC.

The chain uses TRBV29-1 and TRBJ2-1, with 7 bases identical to TRBD1. The germline V gene has CDR1 SQVTM and CDR2 ANQGSEA. This CDR3 comprises 14 residues. The trim removed 6 bases at V and 4 bases at J, leaving 9 bases unmatched. The CDR3 region is CSVDRFNVYNEQFF. CDR3 nucleotide sequence: TGCAGCGTGGACAGGTTCAACGTGTACAATGAGCAGTTCTTC.

The rearrangement uses TRBV27 and TRBJ2-7, with D possibly being TRBD2 (6 bases). Per germline, CDR1 MNHEY and CDR2 SMNVEV (reference sequence). The CDR3 is 16 residues long. Between the trimmed V and J ends, which lost 1 base and 11 bases, there was a span of 24 bases. DNA for the CDR3: TGTGCCAGCAGTTTATGGCTTAGCGGTGCCCTTACGAGGAAGTACTTC. Translated: CASSLWLSGALTRKYF.

This clonotype was recorded many times. V gene TRBV7-8 combines with J gene TRBJ1-5, with D possibly TRBD1 on 5 matching bases. Germline CDR1 SGHVS, CDR2 FQNEAQ. The CDR3 totals 15 residues. With 3 bases removed from V and 3 bases from J, the gap between germline ends came to 12 bases. The DNA for the CDR3 is TGTGCCAGCAGCTTCGGGGGGACGAACAATCAGCCCCAGCATTTT. This gives the protein CASSFGGTNNQPQHF.

V gene TRBV15 combines with J gene TRBJ2-3; D ambiguous. The CDR3 is 13 amino acids. Germline V gene sequence: CDR1 LNHNV, CDR2 YYDKDF (reference sequence). Trimming removed 1 base from V and 3 bases from J, with 5 bases in between. The CDR3 sequence is CATSRGPTDTQYF. The CDR3 DNA follows: TGTGCCACCAGCAGAGGGCCGACAGATACGCAGTATTTT.

V is TRBV28 and J is TRBJ1-6; 8 positions match TRBD1. Trimming removed 6 bases from V and 9 bases from J; junction bases left unmatched: 7. The CDR3 loop spans 14 amino acids. Germline-derived CDR1 and CDR2 are MDHEN and SYDVKM. CDR3 coding DNA: TGTGCCAGCAGCCCTGGACAGGGTGTTTCACCCCTCCACTTT. Residues: CASSPGQGVSPLHF.

This clonotype was picked up a small number of times. The chain is built from TRBV5-1 and TRBJ1-2; no reliable D call. CDR1 and CDR2 (germline): SGHRS, YFSETQ. The CDR3 extends over 12 amino acids. With 0 bases removed from V and 8 bases from J, the gap between germline ends came to 8 bases. This CDR3 is CASSLESRGYTF. The DNA for the CDR3 is TGCGCCAGCAGCTTGGAGAGCCGAGGCTACACCTTC.

This clonotype was seen many times. This chain joins TRBV7-8 and TRBJ2-1; D may match TRBD1 or TRBD2 (7 bases each). V lost 4 bases and J 9 bases, leaving 13 bases between the germline ends. CDR1 SGHVS and CDR2 FQNEAQ come from the germline V gene. The CDR3 is made up of 13 amino acids. CDR3 loop: CASSYDREGEQFF. The CDR3, as DNA: TGTGCCAGCAGCTACGACAGGGAGGGTGAGCAGTTCTTC.

This clonotype was picked up a small number of times. The J gene is TRBJ2-3, the V gene TRBV7-9, with TRBD2 matching over 9 bases. The ends lost 3 bases at V and 3 bases at J; junction bases unmatched: 10. The CDR3 sequence is 17 residues long. Per the germline V gene, CDR1 is SEHNR and CDR2 is FQNEAQ (reference sequence). As DNA, the CDR3 is TGTGCCAGCAGCTTCAAGACTAGCGGACTGCCAACAGATACGCAGTATTTT. Its translation: CASSFKTSGLPTDTQYF.

This clonotype was seen at least ten times. The J gene is TRBJ2-5, the V gene TRBV20-1; D is tentatively TRBD1 or TRBD2 (5 bases each). The germline V gene has CDR1 DFQATT and CDR2 SNEGSKA (reference sequence). V gave up 5 bases and J gave up 2 bases, with 12 bases separating them. The CDR3 length is 13 residues. In DNA form, the CDR3 reads TGCAGTGCTTCGCCGGGACCTCAAGAGACCCAGTACTTC. Its protein product is CSASPGPQETQYF.

Many counts were recorded for this clonotype. The chain recombines TRBV7-2 with TRBJ2-3; possibly TRBD2 for D (5 bases). Trimming took 4 bases from V and 9 from J, leaving 14 bases between them. The CDR3 extends over 13 amino acids. Germline CDR1 reads SGHTA; CDR2 reads FQGNSA. CDR3 sequence: CASSSGSDQTQYF. The CDR3 DNA is TGTGCCAGCAGCTCTGGTAGCGATCAGACGCAGTATTTT. Together with reference TRBV7-2 and TRBJ2-3, the CDR3 gives the full variable domain: GAGVSQSPSNKVTEKGKDVELRCDPISGHTALYWYRQSLGQGLEFLIYFQGNSAPDKSGLPSDRFSAERTGGSVSTLTIQRTQQEDSAVYLCASSSGSDQTQYFGPGTRLTVL.

This clonotype was seen ten or more times. Here the CDR3 DNA reads TGCAGTGCTCGAACCACTAGCGTGGAGCAGTTCTTC. Protein sequence: CSARTTSVEQFF. V gene TRBV20-1 combines with J gene TRBJ2-1, with TRBD2 matching 7 bases. J lost 10 bases, V lost 5 bases, and 8 bases had no gene match. The length of the CDR3 is 12 residues. Germline V gives CDR1 DFQATT, CDR2 SNEGSKA (reference sequence).

This clonotype has at least ten counts. The chain combines TRBV5-1 with TRBJ2-5; possible D gene TRBD2, 5 bases. Trimming took off 3 bases at V and 0 bases at J, with 12 bases between the two ends. Germline CDR1 is SGHRS and CDR2 is YFSETQ. The CDR3 covers 15 residues. CDR3 nucleotide sequence: TGCGCCAGCAGCTCCGGACTGCCGTACCAAGAGACCCAGTACTTC. It yields the protein CASSSGLPYQETQYF.

The table lists this clonotype with a few counts. The chain carries TRBV11-2 and TRBJ2-6, with a possible D match to TRBD1 (7 bases). With 5 bases removed from V and 0 bases from J, the gap between germline ends came to 17 bases. This CDR3 comprises 18 residues. Germline V gene lookup returns CDR1 SGHAT and CDR2 FQNNGV. Here the CDR3 reads CASSPRRGLSSGANVLTF. The CDR3 DNA sequence: TGTGCCAGCAGCCCACGGAGGGGGCTGTCCTCTGGGGCCAACGTCCTGACTTTC.

This clonotype was counted at least ten times. The rearrangement joins TRBV6-1 to TRBJ2-7, with a tentative D call TRBD1 (5 bases). Trimming shortened V by 5 bases and J by 4 bases, and 12 bases separated the two germline ends. Germline V gene sequence: CDR1 MNHNS, CDR2 SASEGT. This CDR3 spans 13 amino acids. This chain's CDR3 is CASSRTLFYEQYF. Written as DNA, the CDR3 is TGTGCCAGCAGTAGGACACTATTTTACGAGCAGTACTTC.

This clonotype was observed a handful of times. A read error may produce the germline difference seen at one junction end. The chain couples TRBV3-1 to TRBJ2-3, with 14 bases identical to TRBD2. The CDR3 covers 18 residues. CDR1 and CDR2 (germline): LGHDT, YNNKEL (reference sequence). Written as DNA, the CDR3 is TGTGCCTGCAGCCCGCATTTCGGGACTAGCGGGAGCGCAGATACGCAGTATTTT. Translated: CACSPHFGTSGSADTQYF.

The chain combines TRBV7-2 with TRBJ2-5, with a tentative D call TRBD2 (5 bases). Germline-derived CDR1 and CDR2 are SGHTA and FQGNSA. V shed 2 bases and J shed 10 bases, with 20 bases lying between them. The CDR3 runs 15 residues. CDR3: CASSLRGLSENGQYF. CDR3 DNA sequence: TGTGCCAGCAGCTTAAGAGGGCTTTCGGAGAATGGCCAGTACTTC. Filled out from reference TRBV7-2 and TRBJ2-5, the complete variable domain reads GAGVSQSPSNKVTEKGKDVELRCDPISGHTALYWYRQSLGQGLEFLIYFQGNSAPDKSGLPSDRFSAERTGGSVSTLTIQRTQQEDSAVYLCASSLRGLSENGQYFGPGTRLLVL.

The chain carries TRBV12-3 or TRBV12-4 and TRBJ1-4; D ambiguous. This CDR3 region has 14 residues. V lost 3 bases, J lost 8 bases, and 13 bases lay in between. The CDR3 loop is CASSFFGGREKLFF. As DNA, the CDR3 is TGTGCCAGCAGTTTTTTTGGTGGGCGAGAAAAACTGTTTTTT.

This chain links TRBV5-1 with TRBJ2-2, with TRBD1 as a possible D gene (6 bases). In germline, CDR1 is SGHRS, CDR2 YFSETQ. This CDR3 has 15 amino acids. Trimming shortened V by 4 bases and J by 5 bases, and 15 bases separated the two germline ends. CDR3 loop: CASSNLAGETGELFF. In DNA form, the CDR3 reads TGCGCCAGCAGCAATTTGGCAGGGGAGACCGGGGAGCTGTTTTTT.

This clonotype was seen ten or more times. J is TRBJ2-3 and V is TRBV10-1; possibly TRBD1 or TRBD2 for D (6 bases each). This CDR3 contains 16 residues. CDR1 WNHNN and CDR2 SYGVQD come from the germline V gene (reference sequence). The V end was cut by 3 bases, the J end by 3 bases, with 16 bases between. The DNA of the CDR3 is TGCGCCAGCAGTGATATATTGGGGGGCGGAACAGATACGCAGTATTTT. Translated: CASSDILGGGTDTQYF.

This clonotype was observed a few times. The chain joins TRBV5-6 to TRBJ2-7; D assignment may be TRBD1 or TRBD2 (7 bases each). Trimming took 6 bases from V and 4 from J, leaving 17 bases between them. This CDR3 has 14 residues. CDR1 is SGHDT and CDR2 is YYEEEE in the germline V gene. CDR3 protein: CASNRLAGGYEQYF. The CDR3 bases are TGTGCCAGCAACAGACTAGCAGGGGGGTACGAGCAGTACTTC.

This clonotype appeared many times. The chain carries TRBV3-1 and TRBJ2-3; 7 bases fit TRBD2. Germline CDR1 is LGHDT and CDR2 is YNNKEL (reference sequence). V gave up 6 bases and J gave up 4 bases; unmatched junction bases: 7. CDR3 size: 14 residues. In nucleotides, the CDR3 is TGTGCCAGCAGGAAAGAGGGAGGGGCAGATACGCAGTATTTT. Protein sequence: CASRKEGGADTQYF.

This chain links TRBV20-1 with TRBJ2-5, with 7 bases matching TRBD2. The J segment lost 4 bases and the V segment lost 3 bases, leaving 5 bases of the junction unmatched. Germline CDR1 DFQATT, CDR2 SNEGSKA (reference sequence). The CDR3 sequence is 13 residues long. In DNA form, the CDR3 reads TGCAGTGCTAGGAGTCTAGCGGTAGAGACCCAGTACTTC. Its translation: CSARSLAVETQYF.

This clonotype was counted many times. The V and J genes are TRBV4-3 and TRBJ1-1, with unresolved D. The CDR3 runs 14 residues. CDR1 is LGHNA, CDR2 YSLEER, per germline. V dropped 6 bases and J dropped 0 bases, with 11 bases sitting between them. The CDR3 coding sequence is TGCGCCAGCAGAAATGGGAGAATGAACACTGAAGCTTTCTTT. This gives the protein CASRNGRMNTEAFF.

This clonotype was observed at least ten times. The chain combines TRBV29-1 with TRBJ2-3, with unresolved D. This CDR3 region has 14 residues. Looked up from germline, CDR1 is SQVTM and CDR2 is ANQGSEA. Trimming left V 7 bases short and J 6 bases short, with 20 bases between. The CDR3 DNA reads TGCAGCGCCGACACCGGATTAGACCCGGATACGCAGTATTTT. The encoded protein is CSADTGLDPDTQYF.

J is TRBJ2-2 and V is TRBV7-2, with D possibly being TRBD2 (6 bases). The CDR3 loop spans 16 amino acids. CDR1 SGHTA and CDR2 FQGNSA come from the germline V gene. Trimming cost V 0 bases and J 5 bases, with 13 bases left between them. The chain's CDR3 is CASSLATGVVTGELFF. CDR3 in DNA: TGTGCCAGCAGCTTAGCCACGGGAGTGGTGACCGGGGAGCTGTTTTTT.

The chain employs TRBV7-9 and TRBJ2-7; unclear D gene. Germline V gene lookup returns CDR1 SEHNR and CDR2 FQNEAQ (reference sequence). The CDR3 consists of 14 residues. Trimming took 3 bases from V and 0 from J, leaving 9 bases between them. The CDR3 region has the DNA TGTGCCAGCAGCTTCGACAAGAGCTCCTACGAGCAGTACTTC. Translating gives CASSFDKSSYEQYF.